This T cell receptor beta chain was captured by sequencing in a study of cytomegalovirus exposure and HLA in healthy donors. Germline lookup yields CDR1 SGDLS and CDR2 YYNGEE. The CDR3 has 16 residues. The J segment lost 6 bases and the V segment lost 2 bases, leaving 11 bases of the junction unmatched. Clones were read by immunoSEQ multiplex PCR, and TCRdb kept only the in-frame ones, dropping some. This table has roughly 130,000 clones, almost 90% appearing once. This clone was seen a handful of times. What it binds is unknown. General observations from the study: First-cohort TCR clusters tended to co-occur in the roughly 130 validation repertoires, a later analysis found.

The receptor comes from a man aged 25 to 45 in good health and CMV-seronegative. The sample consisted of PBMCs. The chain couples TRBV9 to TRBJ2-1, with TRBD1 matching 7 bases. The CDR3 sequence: CASSVKEQGYRNEQFF. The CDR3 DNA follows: TGTGCCAGCAGCGTGAAGGAACAGGGGTATCGCAATGAGCAGTTCTTC.